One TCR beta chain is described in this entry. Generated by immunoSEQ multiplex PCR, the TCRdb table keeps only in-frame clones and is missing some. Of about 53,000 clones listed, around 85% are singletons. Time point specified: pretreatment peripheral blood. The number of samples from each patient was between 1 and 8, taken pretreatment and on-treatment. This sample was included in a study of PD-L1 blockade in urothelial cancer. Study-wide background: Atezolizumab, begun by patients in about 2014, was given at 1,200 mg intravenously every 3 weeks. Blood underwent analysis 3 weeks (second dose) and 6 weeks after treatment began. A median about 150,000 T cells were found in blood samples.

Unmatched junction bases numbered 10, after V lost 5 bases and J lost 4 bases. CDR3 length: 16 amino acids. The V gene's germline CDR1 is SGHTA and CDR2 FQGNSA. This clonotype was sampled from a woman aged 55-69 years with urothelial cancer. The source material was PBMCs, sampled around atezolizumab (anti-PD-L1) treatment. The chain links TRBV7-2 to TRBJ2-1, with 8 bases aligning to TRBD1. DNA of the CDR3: TGTGCCAGCAGCCCCCGCCCCCGGGACAGGTACAATGAGCAGTTCTTC. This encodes CASSPRPRDRYNEQFF. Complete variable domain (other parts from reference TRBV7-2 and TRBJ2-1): GAGVSQSPSNKVTEKGKDVELRCDPISGHTALYWYRQSLGQGLEFLIYFQGNSAPDKSGLPSDRFSAERTGGSVSTLTIQRTQQEDSAVYLCASSPRPRDRYNEQFFGPGTRLTVL.